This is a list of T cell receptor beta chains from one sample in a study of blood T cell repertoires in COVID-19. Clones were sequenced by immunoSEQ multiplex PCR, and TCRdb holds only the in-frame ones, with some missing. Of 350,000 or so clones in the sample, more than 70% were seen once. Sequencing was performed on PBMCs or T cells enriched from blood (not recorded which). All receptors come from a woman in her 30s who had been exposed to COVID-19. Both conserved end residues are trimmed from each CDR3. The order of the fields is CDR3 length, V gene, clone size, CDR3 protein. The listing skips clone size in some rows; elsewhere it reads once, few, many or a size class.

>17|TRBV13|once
ASRPKARDSAPRNTEAF
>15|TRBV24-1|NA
ATSDFEGTSGQETQY
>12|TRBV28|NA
ASSFRGFWTEAF
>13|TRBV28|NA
ASSFYRASYNEQF
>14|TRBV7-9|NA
ASSSGQGGVYYEQY
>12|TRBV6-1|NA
ASSETTGAYGYT
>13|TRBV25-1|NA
ASSAGTGGNYGYT
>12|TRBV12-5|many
ASGLVPHSYGYT
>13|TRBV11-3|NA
ASSLGTRESDTQY
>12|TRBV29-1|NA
SAGLAGVIGTQY
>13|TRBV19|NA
ASLKDRAMRQPQH
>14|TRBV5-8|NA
ASSKAGTSGSRVQY
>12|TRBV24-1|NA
ATSDRWTGETQY
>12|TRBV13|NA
ASSLTGNTGELF
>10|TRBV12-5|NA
ASGHSTGELF
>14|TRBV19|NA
ASSPPGLAHYNEQF
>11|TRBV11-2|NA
ASSLVVDRGAF
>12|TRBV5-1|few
ASSGLAGTNEQF
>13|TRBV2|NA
ASRVSAQQNQPQH
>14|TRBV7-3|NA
ASSLMGQGATDTQY
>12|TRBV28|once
ASSIRQGGDTQY
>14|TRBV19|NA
ASSIFGTGSTDTQY
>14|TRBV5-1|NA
ASSWLAGAMNNEQF
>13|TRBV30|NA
AWSTRQAPMDGYT
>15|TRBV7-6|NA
ASSPRGGASVNYGYT
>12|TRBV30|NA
AWNTGLIAGELF
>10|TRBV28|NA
ASSLTTYKAF
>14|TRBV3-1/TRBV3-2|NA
ASSHHGRGSSYEQY
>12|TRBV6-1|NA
ASSDRFSGNTIY
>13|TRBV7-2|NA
ASSTHRDQNTEAF
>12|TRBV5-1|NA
ASSLAGGDEPQH
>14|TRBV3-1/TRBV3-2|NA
ASSQRPGQGVHEQY
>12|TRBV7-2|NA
ASSFRGMGQPQH
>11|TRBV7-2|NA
ASSPYMADTQY
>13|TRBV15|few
ATSRRSTSGSEQY
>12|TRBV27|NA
ASSLSAHRDTQY
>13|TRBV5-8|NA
ASSLERQRNQPQH
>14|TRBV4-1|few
ASSPEGAEHNQPQH
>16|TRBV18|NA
ASSLSGGFQTALDEQY
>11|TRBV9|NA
ASSFQGDYGYT
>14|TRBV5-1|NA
ASSTGDNLNYNEQF
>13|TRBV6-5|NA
ASRNLASSYNEQF
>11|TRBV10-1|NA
ASSPGTEYEQY
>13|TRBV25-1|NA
ASRETGGSTGELF
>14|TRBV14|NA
ASSQDGTANTGELF
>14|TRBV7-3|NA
ASSSTLAGGPYEQY
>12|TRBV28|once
ASRLGRVGNTIY
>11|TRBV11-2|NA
ASTLTGGYGYT
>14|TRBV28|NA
ASSLFVNPGGTEAF
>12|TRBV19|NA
ASILQGTHYGYT
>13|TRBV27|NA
ASRGGPYSGNTIY